This entry concerns a single TCR beta chain. What it recognizes is unknown. PCR involved 60 Vbeta and 13 Jbeta primers. The assay was immunoSEQ multiplex PCR, and TCRdb's table has in-frame clones only and misses some. Its clone listing holds roughly 120,000 clones. The record originates from a study of cytomegalovirus exposure and HLA in healthy donors. Broader study findings: The study put 150 or so TCR beta chains on its list as cytomegalovirus-associated.

The TCR comes from a man in his forties in good health and CMV-seronegative. The sample taken for sequencing was PBMCs.

CDR3: CASSGADNYEQYF. CDR3 bases: TGCGCCAGCAGTGGTGCGGACAACTACGAGCAGTACTTC. The chain has TRBV10-1 and TRBJ2-7; possibly TRBD1 for D (5 bases). The CDR3 extends over 13 amino acids. CDR1 is WNHNN and CDR2 is SYGVQD in the germline V gene (reference sequence). V gave up 4 bases and J gave up 3 bases, with 10 bases separating them.